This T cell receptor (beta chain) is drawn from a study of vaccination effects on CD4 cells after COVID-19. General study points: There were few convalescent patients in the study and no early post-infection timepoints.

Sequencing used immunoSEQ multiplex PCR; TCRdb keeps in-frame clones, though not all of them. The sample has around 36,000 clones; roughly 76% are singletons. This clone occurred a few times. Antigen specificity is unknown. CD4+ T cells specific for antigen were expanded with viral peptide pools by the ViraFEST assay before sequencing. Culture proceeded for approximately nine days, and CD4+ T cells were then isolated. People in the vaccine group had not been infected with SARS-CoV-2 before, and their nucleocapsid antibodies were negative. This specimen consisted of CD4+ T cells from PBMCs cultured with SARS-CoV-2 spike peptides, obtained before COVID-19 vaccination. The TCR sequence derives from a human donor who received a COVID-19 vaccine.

CDR3 DNA: TGTGCCGCGAAAATACAGGGGGCCGGGGAGCTGTTTTTT. It encodes CAAKIQGAGELFF. V is TRBV28 and J is TRBJ2-2; 8 nucleotides line up with TRBD1. The ends lost 11 bases at V and 6 bases at J; junction bases unmatched: 8. In germline, CDR1 is MDHEN, CDR2 SYDVKM. This CDR3 spans 13 amino acids. Based on the CDR3 plus reference TRBV28 and TRBJ2-2, the full variable domain is DVKVTQSSRYLVKRTGEKVFLECVQDMDHENMFWYRQDPGLGLRLIYFSYDVKMKEKGDIPEGYSVSREKKERFSLILESASTNQTSMYLCAAKIQGAGELFFGEGSRLTVL.